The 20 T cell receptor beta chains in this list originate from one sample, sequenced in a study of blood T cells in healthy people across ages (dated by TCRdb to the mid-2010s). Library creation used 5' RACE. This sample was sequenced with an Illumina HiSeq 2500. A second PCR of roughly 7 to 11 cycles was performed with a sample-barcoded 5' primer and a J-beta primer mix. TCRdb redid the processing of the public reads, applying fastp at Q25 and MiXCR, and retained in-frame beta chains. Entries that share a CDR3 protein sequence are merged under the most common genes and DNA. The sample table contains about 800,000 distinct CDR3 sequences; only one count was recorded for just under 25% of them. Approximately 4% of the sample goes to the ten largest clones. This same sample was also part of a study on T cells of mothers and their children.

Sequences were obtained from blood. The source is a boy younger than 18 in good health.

CDR3 in amino acids: CASSLGNDRGTQYF. In DNA, the CDR3 is TGTGCCAGCAGCTTAGGAAATGATCGGGGTACGCAGTATTTT. The chain combines TRBV7-8 with TRBJ2-3; TRBD2 might be the D (5 bases). V was clipped by 1 base and J by 8 bases, with 13 bases between them. CDR1 SGHVS and CDR2 FQNEAQ come from the germline V gene. The CDR3 is 14 amino acids.

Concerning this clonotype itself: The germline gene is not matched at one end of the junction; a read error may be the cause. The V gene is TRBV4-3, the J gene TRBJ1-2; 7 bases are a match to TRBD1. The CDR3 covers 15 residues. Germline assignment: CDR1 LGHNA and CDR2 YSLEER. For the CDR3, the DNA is TGCGCCAGCAGCCAAGGCCTCCCCGGGACAGAGGGCTACTCCTTC. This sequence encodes CASSQGLPGTEGYSF.

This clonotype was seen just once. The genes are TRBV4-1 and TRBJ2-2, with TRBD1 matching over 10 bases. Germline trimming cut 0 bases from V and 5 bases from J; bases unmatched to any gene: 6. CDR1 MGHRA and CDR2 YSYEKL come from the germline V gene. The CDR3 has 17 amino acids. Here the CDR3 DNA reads TGCGCCAGCAGCCAAGATGGGGGACAGGGGTGGACCGGGGAGCTGTTTTTT. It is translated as CASSQDGGQGWTGELFF.

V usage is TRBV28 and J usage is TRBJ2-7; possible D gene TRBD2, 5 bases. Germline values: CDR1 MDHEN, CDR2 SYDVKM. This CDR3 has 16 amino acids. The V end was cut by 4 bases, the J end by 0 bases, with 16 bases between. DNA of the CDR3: TGTGCCAGCAGTTCCCCCGGACTGAACCGCTCCTACGAGCAGTACTTC. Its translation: CASSSPGLNRSYEQYF. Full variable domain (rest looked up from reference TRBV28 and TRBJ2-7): DVKVTQSSRYLVKRTGEKVFLECVQDMDHENMFWYRQDPGLGLRLIYFSYDVKMKEKGDIPEGYSVSREKKERFSLILESASTNQTSMYLCASSSPGLNRSYEQYFGPGTRLTVT.

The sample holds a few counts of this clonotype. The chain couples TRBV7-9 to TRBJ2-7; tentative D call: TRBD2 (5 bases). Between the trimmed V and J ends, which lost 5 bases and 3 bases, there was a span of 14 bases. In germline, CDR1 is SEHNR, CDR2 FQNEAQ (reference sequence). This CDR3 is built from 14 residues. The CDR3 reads CASSPREGGYEQYF. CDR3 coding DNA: TGTGCCAGCAGCCCCCGAGAGGGCGGCTACGAGCAGTACTTC.

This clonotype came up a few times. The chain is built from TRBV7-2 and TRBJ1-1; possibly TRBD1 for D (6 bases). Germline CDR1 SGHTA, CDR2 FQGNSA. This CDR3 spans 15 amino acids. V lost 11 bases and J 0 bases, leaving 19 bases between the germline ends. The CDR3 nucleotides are TGTGCCGCTATGGTTCTTGGACAGATGAACACTGAAGCTTTCTTT. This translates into CAAMVLGQMNTEAFF.

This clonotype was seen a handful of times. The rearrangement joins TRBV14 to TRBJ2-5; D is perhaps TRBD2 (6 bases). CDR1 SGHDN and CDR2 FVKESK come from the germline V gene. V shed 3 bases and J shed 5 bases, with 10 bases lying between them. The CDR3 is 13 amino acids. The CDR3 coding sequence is TGTGCCAGCAGCCAGGGGAGGTTGGAGACCCAGTACTTC. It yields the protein CASSQGRLETQYF.

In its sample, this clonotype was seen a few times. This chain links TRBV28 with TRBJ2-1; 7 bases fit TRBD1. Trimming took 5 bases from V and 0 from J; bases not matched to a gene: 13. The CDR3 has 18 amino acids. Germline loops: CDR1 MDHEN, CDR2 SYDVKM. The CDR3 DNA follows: TGTGCCAGCAGTGGCGGCGGACAGGCAGGGAGCTCCTACAATGAGCAGTTCTTC. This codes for CASSGGGQAGSSYNEQFF. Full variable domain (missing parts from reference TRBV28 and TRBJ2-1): DVKVTQSSRYLVKRTGEKVFLECVQDMDHENMFWYRQDPGLGLRLIYFSYDVKMKEKGDIPEGYSVSREKKERFSLILESASTNQTSMYLCASSGGGQAGSSYNEQFFGPGTRLTVL.

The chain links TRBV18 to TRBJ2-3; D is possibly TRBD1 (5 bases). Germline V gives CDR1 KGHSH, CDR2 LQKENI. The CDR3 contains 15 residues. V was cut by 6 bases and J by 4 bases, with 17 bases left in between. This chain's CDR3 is CASSPIQGRADTQYF. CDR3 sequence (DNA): TGTGCCAGCTCGCCGATCCAGGGTCGCGCAGATACGCAGTATTTT.

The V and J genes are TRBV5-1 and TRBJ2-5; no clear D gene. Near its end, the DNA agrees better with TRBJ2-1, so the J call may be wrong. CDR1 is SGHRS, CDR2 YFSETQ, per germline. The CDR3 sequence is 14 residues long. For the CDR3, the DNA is TGCGCCAGCAGCTTGGATAGGTCGGGCAATGAGCAGTTCTTC. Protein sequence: CASSLDRSGNEQFF.

The CDR3 here is CASSFSPGGTKNIQYF. Here the CDR3 DNA reads TGTGCCAGCAGCTTTAGTCCGGGAGGGACCAAAAACATTCAGTACTTC. This chain links TRBV5-5 with TRBJ2-4; 8 bases are shared with TRBD2. Germline trimming cut 2 bases from V and 2 bases from J; bases unmatched to any gene: 6. The V gene's germline CDR1 is SGHKS and CDR2 YYEKEE (reference sequence). The CDR3 runs 16 residues.

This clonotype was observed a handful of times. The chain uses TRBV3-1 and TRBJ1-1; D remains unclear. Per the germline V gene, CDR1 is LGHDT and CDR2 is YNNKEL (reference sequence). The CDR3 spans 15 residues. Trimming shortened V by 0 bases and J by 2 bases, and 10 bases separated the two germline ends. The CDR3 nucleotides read TGTGCCAGCAGCCAAGATTTTGGGAAAAACACTGAAGCTTTCTTT. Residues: CASSQDFGKNTEAFF.

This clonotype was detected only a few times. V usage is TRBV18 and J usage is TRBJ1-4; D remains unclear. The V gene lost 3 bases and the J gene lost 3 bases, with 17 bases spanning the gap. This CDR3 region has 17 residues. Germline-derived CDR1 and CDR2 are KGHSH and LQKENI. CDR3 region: CASSPSFPGQPNEKLFF. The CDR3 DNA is TGTGCCAGCTCACCCTCCTTTCCGGGTCAACCTAATGAAAAACTGTTTTTT.

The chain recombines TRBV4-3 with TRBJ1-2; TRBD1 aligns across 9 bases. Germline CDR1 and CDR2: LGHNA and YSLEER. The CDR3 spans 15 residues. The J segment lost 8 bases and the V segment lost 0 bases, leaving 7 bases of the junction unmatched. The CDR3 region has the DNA TGCGCCAGCAGCCAAGATCTTGCGGGACAGGGAGGCTACACCTTC. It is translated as CASSQDLAGQGGYTF.

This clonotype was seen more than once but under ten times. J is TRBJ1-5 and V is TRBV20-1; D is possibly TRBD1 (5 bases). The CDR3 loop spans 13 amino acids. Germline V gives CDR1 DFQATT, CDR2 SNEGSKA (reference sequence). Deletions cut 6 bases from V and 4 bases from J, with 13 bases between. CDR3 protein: CSAAQGGNQPQHF. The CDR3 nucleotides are TGCAGTGCAGCGCAGGGAGGGAATCAGCCCCAGCATTTT.

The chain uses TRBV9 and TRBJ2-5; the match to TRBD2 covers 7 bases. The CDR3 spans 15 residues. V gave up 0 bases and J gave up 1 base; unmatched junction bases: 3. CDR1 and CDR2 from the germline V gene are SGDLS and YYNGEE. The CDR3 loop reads CASSVAWGGQETQYF. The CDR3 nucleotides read TGTGCCAGCAGCGTAGCCTGGGGGGGCCAAGAGACCCAGTACTTC. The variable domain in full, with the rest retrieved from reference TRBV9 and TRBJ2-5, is DSGVTQTPKHLITATGQRVTLRCSPRSGDLSVYWYQQSLDQGLQFLIQYYNGEERAKGNILERFSAQQFPDLHSELNLSSLELGDSALYFCASSVAWGGQETQYFGPGTRLLVL.

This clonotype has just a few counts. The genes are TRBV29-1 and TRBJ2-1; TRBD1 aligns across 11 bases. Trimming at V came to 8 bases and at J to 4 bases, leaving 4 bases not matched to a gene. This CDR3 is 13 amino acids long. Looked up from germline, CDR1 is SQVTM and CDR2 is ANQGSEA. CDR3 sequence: CSNRDRGYNEQFF. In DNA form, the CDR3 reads TGCAGCAACCGGGACAGGGGGTACAATGAGCAGTTCTTC.

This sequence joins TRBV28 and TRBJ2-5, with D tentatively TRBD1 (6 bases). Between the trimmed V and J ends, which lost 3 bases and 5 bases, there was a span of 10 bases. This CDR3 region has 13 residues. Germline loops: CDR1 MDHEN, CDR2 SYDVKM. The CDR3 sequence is CASSFAGVETQYF. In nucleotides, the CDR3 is TGTGCCAGCAGTTTTGCAGGGGTGGAGACCCAGTACTTC.

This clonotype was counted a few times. This CDR3 reads CASSPRQGMHEKLFF. CDR3 sequence (DNA): TGTGCCAGCAGTCCCCGACAGGGAATGCATGAAAAACTGTTTTTT. The rearrangement links TRBV12-3 or TRBV12-4 to TRBJ1-4, with 7 nucleotides matching TRBD1. The V and J ends lost 5 bases and 6 bases, in that order; junction bases with no gene match: 9. The CDR3 length is 15 residues.

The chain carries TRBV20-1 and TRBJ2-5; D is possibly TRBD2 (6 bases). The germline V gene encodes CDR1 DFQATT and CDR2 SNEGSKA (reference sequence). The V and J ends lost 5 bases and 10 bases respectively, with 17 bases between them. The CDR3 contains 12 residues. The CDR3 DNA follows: TGCAGTGCTGGGCGGGACTCCGAAGGCCAGTACTTC. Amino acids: CSAGRDSEGQYF.